The TCR beta chain described here comes from a study of CD8 T cells in Susac syndrome. cDNA came from around 0.54 to 1 ug RNA primed by random hexamers. From the immunoSEQ multiplex PCR reads, TCRdb called clonotypes with MiXCR, one entry per CDR3 protein. This table holds about 130,000 distinct CDR3 sequences, approximately 93% found once. Sequences were obtained from CD8+ T cells from PBMCs. This receptor was obtained from a human donor with multiple sclerosis.

The CDR3 nucleotides read TGTGCCTGGAACTACCAGGGGGCGAGCAATCAGCCCCAGCATTTT. Protein: CAWNYQGASNQPQHF. This chain connects TRBV30 to TRBJ1-5; 8 bases align to TRBD1. Germline values: CDR1 GTSNPN, CDR2 SVGIG (reference sequence). The CDR3 length is 15 residues. Trimming at V came to 4 bases and at J to 1 base, leaving 6 bases not matched to a gene.